Below are 26 T cell receptor beta chains sequenced from a single sample in a study of response to subunit inactivated influenza vaccine. One entry per CDR3 protein, called by TCRdb with MiXCR from the RT-PCR reads. The sample carries roughly 700,000 distinct CDR3 sequences, roughly 14% recorded once. The specimen comprised PBMCs from blood, sampled 14 to 15 days before vaccination. The origin of the receptors is a man aged 50-60 years who received an inactivated influenza vaccine.

This clonotype turned up a few times. The V call is TRBV7-9, the J call TRBJ2-1; 9 nucleotides agree with TRBD2. Germline-derived CDR1 and CDR2 are SEHNR and FQNEAQ (reference sequence). This CDR3 comprises 15 residues. V gave up 1 base and J gave up 5 bases; unmatched junction bases: 3. The CDR3 is CASSLESGRNNEQFF. CDR3 DNA sequence: TGTGCCAGCAGCTTAGAGAGCGGGAGGAACAATGAGCAGTTCTTC. The complete variable domain, with remaining parts taken from reference TRBV7-9 and TRBJ2-1, reads DTGVSQNPRHKITKRGQNVTFRCDPISEHNRLYWYRQTLGQGPEFLTYFQNEAQLEKSRLLSDRFSAERPKGSFSTLEIQRTEQGDSAMYLCASSLESGRNNEQFFGPGTRLTVL.

This clonotype showed up just a few times. The CDR3 region has the DNA TGTGCCAGCATCGCCGGCTGGGATTGGAAGACCCAGTACTTC. Amino acids: CASIAGWDWKTQYF. The genes are TRBV12-3 or TRBV12-4 and TRBJ2-5; D unclear. This CDR3 is 14 amino acids long. The germline V and J ends were trimmed by 7 bases and 6 bases, with 18 bases remaining between them.

This clonotype has more than one count but fewer than ten. This sequence joins TRBV5-5 and TRBJ1-5; 7 bases are a match to TRBD1. The CDR3 sequence is 15 residues long. V shed 1 base and J 4 bases; nucleotides not matched to a gene: 5. The germline gives CDR1 SGHKS, CDR2 YYEKEE (reference sequence). CDR3 loop: CASSLYRGGNQPQHF. The CDR3, as DNA: TGTGCCAGCAGCTTGTACAGGGGAGGAAATCAGCCCCAGCATTTT.

V and J are TRBV5-1 and TRBJ1-1; 7 nucleotides line up with TRBD1. This CDR3 has 15 amino acids. Per the germline V gene, CDR1 is SGHRS and CDR2 is YFSETQ. V shed 7 bases, J shed 0 bases, and the junction held 9 bases outside the gene matches. This CDR3 reads CASQWTGNMNTEAFF. In DNA, the CDR3 is TGCGCCAGCCAGTGGACAGGCAACATGAACACTGAAGCTTTCTTT.

V is TRBV7-6 and J is TRBJ1-6, with D uncertain. V was shortened by 1 base and J by 2 bases, with 6 bases between the two germline ends. Per the germline V gene, CDR1 is SGHVS and CDR2 is FNYEAQ. This CDR3 has 15 amino acids. CDR3 protein: CASSLGGAYNSPLHF. In nucleotides, the CDR3 is TGTGCCAGCAGCTTAGGAGGAGCCTATAATTCACCCCTCCACTTT.

This clonotype was counted between two and nine times. V and J are TRBV7-2 and TRBJ2-1; D remains unclear. This CDR3 has 13 residues. V was clipped by 5 bases and J by 2 bases, with 7 bases between them. Germline V CDR1 and CDR2: SGHTA, FQGNSA. The CDR3 loop reads CASSAFAYNEQFF. The CDR3, as DNA: TGTGCCAGCAGCGCGTTCGCCTACAATGAGCAGTTCTTC.

The rearrangement uses TRBV24-1 and TRBJ2-2, with 8 bases identical to TRBD2. J lost 0 bases, V lost 5 bases, and 1 base had no gene match. This CDR3 has 15 amino acids. CDR1 is KGHDR, CDR2 SFDVKD, per germline. The CDR3 region is CATSAGGANTGELFF. In DNA, the CDR3 is TGTGCCACCAGTGCGGGAGGGGCGAACACCGGGGAGCTGTTTTTT.

This clonotype showed up just a few times. The chain joins TRBV9 to TRBJ2-1; no firm D call. The germline CDR1 and CDR2 sequences are SGDLS and YYNGEE. This CDR3 is built from 15 residues. Trimming removed 0 bases from V and 6 bases from J, with 13 bases in between. CDR3: CASSVGWTEGNEQFF. CDR3 DNA: TGTGCCAGCAGCGTAGGGTGGACGGAAGGCAATGAGCAGTTCTTC.

This clonotype was counted only a few times. The gene calls are TRBV7-3 and TRBJ2-2, with D maybe TRBD1 (6 bases). The germline gives CDR1 SGHTA, CDR2 FQGTGA. The CDR3 loop spans 16 amino acids. V gave up 2 bases and J gave up 3 bases, with 13 bases separating them. The chain's CDR3 is CASSLLRAGDTGELFF. CDR3 in DNA: TGTGCCAGCAGCTTATTACGGGCAGGGGACACCGGGGAGCTGTTTTTT. Based on the CDR3 plus reference TRBV7-3 and TRBJ2-2, the full variable domain is GAGVSQTPSNKVTEKGKYVELRCDPISGHTALYWYRQSLGQGPEFLIYFQGTGAADDSGLPNDRFFAVRPEGSVSTLKIQRTERGDSAVYLCASSLLRAGDTGELFFGEGSRLTVL.

This clonotype was observed many times. This chain joins TRBV20-1 and TRBJ2-1; D may be TRBD2 (5 bases). CDR3 length: 12 residues. CDR1 DFQATT and CDR2 SNEGSKA come from the germline V gene (reference sequence). The V end lost 3 bases, the J end lost 8 bases, and 11 bases lay between the germline ends. The CDR3 coding sequence is TGCAGTGCTAGCGGGAAGATCGATGAGCAGTTCTTC. Translated, it gives CSASGKIDEQFF.

With regard to this clonotype: The missing conserved phenylalanine or tryptophan at the end of this CDR3 makes a read error likely. V gene TRBV5-6 combines with J gene TRBJ1-1; TRBD1 might be the D (5 bases). Germline assignment: CDR1 SGHDT and CDR2 YYEEEE. The CDR3 is made up of 14 amino acids. The germline V and J ends were trimmed by 5 bases and 4 bases, with 15 bases remaining between them. The DNA for the CDR3 is TGTGCCAGCAGTAACAGGAAAGGGACCACTGAAGCTTTCCTT. Residues: CASSNRKGTTEAFL.

This clonotype was seen at least ten times. This sequence joins TRBV29-1 and TRBJ2-7, with 8 bases fitting TRBD2. In germline, CDR1 is SQVTM, CDR2 ANQGSEA. The CDR3 runs to 14 residues. The junction had 6 bases not matched to a gene; V was cut back by 2 bases and J by 3 bases. CDR3 loop: CSVELAGKSYEQYF. DNA of the CDR3: TGCAGCGTTGAATTAGCGGGAAAGAGCTACGAGCAGTACTTC.

This clonotype was picked up a small number of times. The rearrangement uses TRBV10-3 and TRBJ2-5, with TRBD1 matching 7 bases. The CDR3 is 12 amino acids. The trim removed 8 bases at V and 4 bases at J, leaving 4 bases unmatched. Looked up from germline, CDR1 is ENHRY and CDR2 is SYGVKD. CDR3 nucleotides: TGTGCCATCGGAAGGGGGCCAGAGACCCAGTACTTC. This codes for CAIGRGPETQYF.

There are many counts of this clonotype. V gene TRBV4-3 combines with J gene TRBJ2-1; 7 nucleotides line up with TRBD1. Germline CDR1 LGHNA, CDR2 YSLEER. The CDR3 runs to 16 residues. J was trimmed by 6 bases and V by 0 bases; bases with no gene match: 8. This CDR3 is CASSQDGQAGVNEQFF. The CDR3 nucleotides read TGCGCCAGCAGCCAAGATGGACAGGCCGGAGTCAATGAGCAGTTCTTC.

The rearrangement links TRBV24-1 to TRBJ2-1, with 9 positions matching TRBD1. The CDR3 covers 14 residues. Germline V gene lookup returns CDR1 KGHDR and CDR2 SFDVKD. V trimming: 9 bases; J trimming: 1 base; junction bases outside the gene matches: 3. CDR3 sequence (DNA): TGTGCCACCGGACAGGGGTCTTCCTACAATGAGCAGTTCTTC. Translated: CATGQGSSYNEQFF.

This clonotype was counted between two and nine times. The V and J genes are TRBV7-9 and TRBJ2-7, with TRBD2 matching 10 bases. With V trimmed by 5 bases and J by 1 base, 5 bases remained unmatched. Per germline, CDR1 SEHNR and CDR2 FQNEAQ (reference sequence). The CDR3 runs 15 residues. CDR3 sequence reads: CASSDTSGKSYEQYF. CDR3 nucleotide sequence: TGTGCCAGCAGCGATACTAGCGGGAAGTCCTACGAGCAGTACTTC.

This clonotype was seen only a few times. The chain combines TRBV7-2 with TRBJ1-1; D is possibly TRBD1 (5 bases). Germline assignment: CDR1 SGHTA and CDR2 FQGNSA. The CDR3 spans 13 residues. With 1 base removed from V and 10 bases from J, the gap between germline ends came to 13 bases. The CDR3 here is CASSLDRTGGAFF. The CDR3 DNA reads as TGTGCCAGCAGCTTAGACAGAACCGGGGGAGCTTTCTTT.

This clonotype has more than one count but fewer than ten. This chain uses TRBV10-3 with TRBJ2-7; perhaps TRBD1 as D (6 bases). The germline V gene encodes CDR1 ENHRY and CDR2 SYGVKD. V was cut by 2 bases and J by 6 bases, with 8 bases left in between. This CDR3 region has 12 residues. The chain's CDR3 is CAISETDSEQYF. CDR3 coding DNA: TGTGCCATCAGTGAGACGGACAGCGAGCAGTACTTC.

This clonotype came up a few times. The J gene is TRBJ2-5, the V gene TRBV5-1, with TRBD2 matching 8 bases. Per the germline V gene, CDR1 is SGHRS and CDR2 is YFSETQ. The junction had 6 bases not matched to a gene; V was cut back by 7 bases and J by 4 bases. The CDR3 has 13 residues. The CDR3 is CASYDTSGETQYF. The CDR3 coding sequence is TGCGCCAGCTACGATACTAGCGGAGAGACCCAGTACTTC.

In its sample, this clonotype was seen many times. An end of the junction does not agree with germline; a read error may underlie this. The chain links TRBV7-2 to TRBJ1-3; perhaps TRBD1 as D (5 bases). The germline V gene encodes CDR1 SGHTA and CDR2 FQGNSA. CDR3 length: 14 residues. In DNA, the CDR3 is TGTGCCAGCAGCTTACAGGGTGACGGAAGCACCATATATTTT. As protein: CASSLQGDGSTIYF.

The chain combines TRBV27 with TRBJ2-5, with 8 bases aligning to TRBD2. Germline V gene data show CDR1 as MNHEY and CDR2 as SMNVEV (reference sequence). Trimming took 1 base from V and 5 from J; bases not matched to a gene: 9. The CDR3 covers 16 residues. CDR3 sequence: CASSLFGGGTPETQYF. The DNA for the CDR3 is TGTGCCAGCAGTTTATTCGGCGGGGGGACGCCGGAGACCCAGTACTTC.

This clonotype was seen a handful of times. This chain connects TRBV28 to TRBJ2-3; 11 bases agree with TRBD1. The CDR3 extends over 15 amino acids. Unmatched junction bases numbered 11, after V lost 7 bases and J lost 8 bases. Germline CDR1 is MDHEN and CDR2 is SYDVKM. DNA of the CDR3: TGTGCCAGCATCCCAACCGGGACAGGGGGGGGTACGCAGTATTTT. This translates into CASIPTGTGGGTQYF.

Only a few counts were recorded for this clonotype. This sequence joins TRBV20-1 and TRBJ2-7; no clear D gene. The CDR3 extends over 14 amino acids. V was cut by 0 bases and J by 6 bases, with 15 bases left in between. Germline V gene lookup returns CDR1 DFQATT and CDR2 SNEGSKA (reference sequence). The CDR3 bases are TGCAGTGCTAGAGACAGATTCTTCTCTGCCGAGCAGTACTTC. Translated, it gives CSARDRFFSAEQYF.

The gene calls are TRBV9 and TRBJ2-2; the match to TRBD2 covers 8 bases. Per the germline V gene, CDR1 is SGDLS and CDR2 is YYNGEE. With 0 bases clipped from V and 2 bases from J, the junction kept 3 bases outside the gene matches. The CDR3 loop spans 16 amino acids. CDR3 region: CASSVELAVNTGELFF. DNA for the CDR3: TGTGCCAGCAGCGTAGAACTAGCGGTAAACACCGGGGAGCTGTTTTTT.

This clonotype was picked up many times. The chain recombines TRBV12-3 or TRBV12-4 with TRBJ2-2, with TRBD1 matching over 12 bases. The CDR3 has 17 amino acids. V dropped 5 bases and J dropped 5; count of bases not matched to a gene: 9. CDR3 region: CASSHTGTGGRTGELFF. The CDR3 nucleotides read TGTGCCAGCAGTCATACTGGGACAGGGGGCCGAACCGGGGAGCTGTTTTTT.

This clonotype was detected a few times. J is TRBJ1-5 and V is TRBV10-3; perhaps TRBD1 as D (5 bases). There are 14 residues in the CDR3. Germline CDR1 and CDR2: ENHRY and SYGVKD. Trimming stripped 6 bases from V and 6 bases from J, with 15 bases between. CDR3 sequence (DNA): TGTGCCATCAGGGATCCAGGTGGGGGTCAGCCCCAGCATTTT. Its protein product is CAIRDPGGGQPQHF.